The T cell receptor (beta chain) described here comes from a study of cytomegalovirus exposure and HLA in healthy donors. This PCR relied on a set of 60 Vbeta primers and 13 Jbeta primers. Sequencing was performed with immunoSEQ multiplex PCR; in TCRdb, only in-frame clones are kept and a portion is missing. The repertoire holds 110,000 to 150,000 clones, about 84% seen once, with about 3.7% in the top ten. Broader study findings: TCR beta V segments were, for the most part, productive about 87% or about 30% of the time in an earlier analysis. It emerged from a later analysis that several of the most significant clusters appeared to be linked to common viral pathogens.

For this clone: The antigen is unknown.

The TCR comes from a male donor in good health and CMV-seronegative. The material sequenced was PBMCs.

CDR3 loop: CASSPYSAGRETQYF. The CDR3 DNA reads as TGTGCCAGCTCACCATATTCAGCGGGGAGAGAGACCCAGTACTTC. The chain is built from TRBV18 and TRBJ2-5; 7 bases line up with TRBD2. Germline V CDR1 and CDR2: KGHSH, LQKENI. The CDR3 is made up of 15 amino acids. V trimming: 2 bases; J trimming: 4 bases; junction bases outside the gene matches: 7.